The following is a TCR beta chain sequence with its context. This sample is drawn from a study of cytomegalovirus exposure and HLA in healthy donors. In the PCR, 60 Vbeta and 13 Jbeta primers were used. Here immunoSEQ multiplex PCR was the method, and the copy in TCRdb shows in-frame clones only, minus some. The sample comprises 170,000 or so clones, roughly 75% of which are singletons, and 5% to 7% rests with the top ten. There are 13 residues in the CDR3. Germline assignment: CDR1 SGHTA and CDR2 FQGTGA. The germline V and J ends were trimmed by 1 base and 5 bases, with 8 bases remaining between them.

The chain uses TRBV7-3 and TRBJ1-1; weak D call: TRBD1 (5 bases). The sequence derives from a man aged 35-49 years in good health and CMV-seronegative. Sequenced sample: PBMCs. CDR3 nucleotides: TGTGCCAGCAGCTTAATACGGGGGACTGAAGCTTTCTTT. Protein sequence: CASSLIRGTEAFF. Looking up the rest from reference TRBV7-3 and TRBJ1-1 gives the full variable domain: GAGVSQTPSNKVTEKGKYVELRCDPISGHTALYWYRQSLGQGPEFLIYFQGTGAADDSGLPNDRFFAVRPEGSVSTLKIQRTERGDSAVYLCASSLIRGTEAFFGQGTRLTVV.